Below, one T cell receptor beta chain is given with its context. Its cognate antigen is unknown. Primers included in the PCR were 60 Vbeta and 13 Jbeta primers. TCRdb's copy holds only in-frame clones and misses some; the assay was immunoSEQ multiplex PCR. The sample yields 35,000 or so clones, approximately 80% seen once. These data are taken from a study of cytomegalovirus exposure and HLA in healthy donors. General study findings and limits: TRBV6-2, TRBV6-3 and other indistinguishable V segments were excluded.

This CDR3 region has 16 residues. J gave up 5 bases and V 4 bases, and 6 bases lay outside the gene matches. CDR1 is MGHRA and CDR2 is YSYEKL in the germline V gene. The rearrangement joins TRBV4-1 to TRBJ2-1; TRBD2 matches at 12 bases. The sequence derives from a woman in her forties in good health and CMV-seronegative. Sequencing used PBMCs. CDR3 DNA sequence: TGCGCCAGCAGCCCCCCTAGACTAGCGGGGGACAATGAGCAGTTCTTC. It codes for CASSPPRLAGDNEQFF.